These T cell receptor beta chains were read from a single sample in a study of CD8 T cells in Susac syndrome. TCRdb re-called the immunoSEQ multiplex PCR reads with MiXCR, one entry per CDR3 protein. The repertoire holds hundreds of thousands of distinct CDR3 sequences, with 85% as singletons. The source material was CD8+ T cells from PBMCs. Every receptor here comes from a human donor with multiple sclerosis. Each CDR3 is given with its conserved first and last residue. Fields, in order: CDR3 protein, D gene, V gene, J gene. The D gene is left open where the match is weak.

CASSRRSGGSGDTQYF	TRBD1	TRBV7-9	TRBJ2-3
CSATGVQGDQPQHF	TRBD1	TRBV29-1	TRBJ1-5
CASSLLLSVPSEYQETQYF	.	TRBV5-1	TRBJ2-5
CASLGSGLTDTQYF	.	TRBV27	TRBJ2-3
CSAVPHLSTDTQYF	.	TRBV20-1	TRBJ2-3
CASSQLAGAQQETQYF	.	TRBV3-1	TRBJ2-5
CASSSGQGSWPQHF	TRBD1	TRBV6-5	TRBJ1-5
CASSLSTTLDTQYF	.	TRBV27	TRBJ2-3
CASSGTDSRARPSYEQYF	.	TRBV9	TRBJ2-7
CASSLRTVDRDATTYEQYF	TRBD1	TRBV7-4	TRBJ2-7
CASSSLDRGDSTRPEAFF	TRBD1	TRBV6-5	TRBJ1-1
CASSSWTEISYEQYF	.	TRBV28	TRBJ2-7
CASSEDAAGHGKEQFF	.	TRBV6-1	TRBJ2-1
CASSWGQGPNIQYF	TRBD1	TRBV5-1	TRBJ2-4
CASSGETGGFEKLFF	TRBD1	TRBV6-1	TRBJ1-4
CASSLGGITDTQYF	.	TRBV5-1	TRBJ2-3
CASSFFAGINTEAFF	.	TRBV7-9	TRBJ1-1
CSVEDRSTDTQYF	.	TRBV29-1	TRBJ2-3